A selection of T cell receptor beta chains follows, all from one sample in a study of T cell responses to AZD1222 COVID-19 vaccine. Assay: immunoSEQ multiplex PCR; the TCRdb copy retains only in-frame clones and omits some. This sample carries over 65,000 clones, more than 70% of them seen once, and the ten largest clones take less than 9%. The specimen was peripheral blood, collected 28 days after the second AZD1222 dose. These receptors were collected from an adult who received the AZD1222 COVID-19 vaccine. Both conserved end residues are part of each CDR3. A D gene is named only where the DNA matches it firmly. The listing skips clone size in some rows; elsewhere it reads once, few, many or a size class.

NA	NA	TRBJ2-2	TRBV27	CASSLSPGELFF	TGTGCCAGCAGTTTATCCCCCGGGGAGCTGTTTTTT
NA	NA	TRBJ2-3	TRBV5-1	CASSLSTDTQYF	TGCGCCAGCAGCTTGAGCACAGATACGCAGTATTTT
NA	NA	TRBJ2-7	TRBV2	CASSFQGLHEQYF	TGTGCCAGCAGTTTTCAGGGGTTGCACGAGCAGTACTTC
NA	NA	TRBJ1-2	TRBV24-1	CATSDGHFDGYTF	TGTGCCACCAGTGATGGACATTTCGATGGCTACACCTTC
NA	NA	TRBJ1-6	TRBV16	CASSARLFGLGNSPLHF	TGTGCCAGCAGCGCCCGGCTCTTTGGTTTGGGTAATTCACCCCTCCACTTT
TRBD2	once	TRBJ2-1	TRBV9	CASSGAGRDEQFF	TGTGCCAGCAGCGGGGCAGGGAGGGATGAGCAGTTCTTC
NA	NA	TRBJ2-2	TRBV28	CASSHPGSGELFF	TGTGCCAGCAGCCATCCGGGGTCAGGGGAGCTGTTTTTT
TRBD2	NA	TRBJ2-1	TRBV6-2/TRBV6-3	CASSDRTSGRGDNEQFF	TGTGCCAGCAGTGATCGGACTAGCGGGAGGGGGGACAATGAGCAGTTCTTC
NA	NA	TRBJ2-7	TRBV3-1/TRBV3-2	CASSRMAYEQYF	TGTGCCAGCAGCCGTATGGCGTACGAGCAGTACTTC
TRBD2	NA	TRBJ2-1	TRBV29-1	CSAPAGGGNEQFF	TGCAGCGCCCCCGCGGGAGGGGGGAATGAGCAGTTCTTC
NA	NA	TRBJ2-4	TRBV2	CASSPLDIQYF	TGTGCCAGCAGCCCCCTAGACATTCAGTACTTC
NA	NA	TRBJ2-2	TRBV6-4	CASSDSSDTGELFF	TGTGCCAGCAGTGACTCTAGCGACACCGGGGAGCTGTTTTTT
NA	NA	TRBJ1-2	TRBV2	CASSEGGNRDYGYTF	TGTGCCAGCAGTGAGGGGGGGAATAGGGACTATGGCTACACCTTC
NA	NA	TRBJ1-4	TRBV3-1/TRBV3-2	CASILPFRAGDEKLFF	TGTGCCAGCATCCTACCGTTCAGGGCAGGGGATGAAAAACTGTTTTTT
NA	NA	TRBJ1-4	TRBV19	CASSIPGSATNEKLFF	TGTGCCAGTAGTATACCAGGGTCGGCAACTAATGAAAAACTGTTTTTT
NA	NA	TRBJ1-6	TRBV15	CATSRDTVRQNSPLHF	TGTGCCACCAGCAGAGATACGGTACGGCAAAATTCACCCCTCCACTTT
TRBD2	NA	TRBJ2-7	TRBV19	CASSIRFDSGRAYEQYF	TGTGCCAGTAGTATAAGGTTCGACAGCGGGAGGGCTTACGAGCAGTACTTC
TRBD2	NA	TRBJ2-1	TRBV25-1	CASSEPLAGVSHNEQFF	TGTGCCAGCAGTGAACCTCTAGCGGGAGTTTCCCACAATGAGCAGTTCTTC
TRBD1	few	TRBJ1-2	TRBV5-1	CASSGGQGRSSYGYTF	TGCGCCAGCAGCGGGGGACAGGGGAGATCGAGCTATGGCTACACCTTC
TRBD2	NA	TRBJ2-1	TRBV7-9	CASSRRGETLYNEQFF	TGTGCCAGCAGCCGACGGGGGGAGACCCTCTACAATGAGCAGTTCTTC
NA	NA	TRBJ2-1	TRBV28	CASEGSSYNEQFF	TGTGCCAGCGAGGGCAGCTCCTACAATGAGCAGTTCTTC
NA	NA	TRBJ2-2	TRBV5-1	CASSLGQGRVWSGPNTGELFF	TGCGCCAGCAGCTTGGGACAGGGGAGGGTCTGGAGCGGACCCAACACCGGGGAGCTGTTTTTT
NA	NA	TRBJ1-2	TRBV7-8	CASSLGGAKSGYTF	TGTGCCAGCAGCTTAGGGGGCGCGAAATCGGGCTACACCTTC
TRBD1	once	TRBJ2-7	TRBV2	CASAGTGGLAYEQYF	TGTGCCAGCGCCGGGACAGGGGGTCTTGCCTACGAGCAGTACTTC
TRBD2	NA	TRBJ2-3	TRBV5-4	CASSWREGGEDTQYF	TGTGCCAGCAGTTGGCGGGAGGGGGGGGAGGATACGCAGTATTTT
NA	NA	TRBJ1-4	TRBV7-2	CASSSRWGGLNEKLFF	TGTGCCAGCAGCTCTCGGTGGGGGGGGCTTAATGAAAAACTGTTTTTT
TRBD2	NA	TRBJ2-1	TRBV25-1	CASSEPTAGGRNEQFF	TGTGCCAGCAGTGAACCCACTGCGGGAGGTCGCAATGAGCAGTTCTTC
TRBD2	NA	TRBJ2-3	TRBV5-1	CASSPSSGSQWDTQYF	TGCGCCAGCAGCCCAAGTAGCGGGAGTCAATGGGATACGCAGTATTTT
NA	NA	TRBJ1-2	TRBV30	CAWRPLGDYGYTF	TGTGCCTGGAGGCCCTTAGGGGATTATGGCTACACCTTC
TRBD2	NA	TRBJ2-7	TRBV4-2	CASSQGLAGTTYEQYF	TGTGCCAGCAGCCAGGGACTAGCGGGGACTACCTACGAGCAGTACTTC
TRBD1	NA	TRBJ1-1	TRBV6-2/TRBV6-3	CASSYVGQGALIMNTEAFF	TGTGCCAGCAGTTACGTAGGACAGGGGGCTCTAATTATGAACACTGAAGCTTTCTTT
NA	NA	TRBJ1-2	TRBV20-1	CSASQRGANYGYTF	TGCAGTGCTAGTCAGCGGGGGGCGAACTATGGCTACACCTTC